The 32 T cell receptor beta chains presented below share a single source sample, sequenced in a study of glioma-infiltrating T cells. Using RNA template, CDR3s of TCR alpha and beta were amplified with iRepertoire arm-PCR. In TCRdb, the multiplex PCR reads were re-called with MiXCR into one record per CDR3 protein. This sample yields a few hundred thousand distinct CDR3 sequences, of which 41% are seen a single time; more than 10% belongs to the top ten. The sample comprised glioma tissue, nonneoplastic brain tissue, or PBMCs (not recorded which). The source of these receptors is a human donor with low-grade glioma or glioblastoma, undergoing nonglioma brain surgery, or in good health (not recorded which).

This clonotype was recorded once. This chain connects TRBV11-3 to TRBJ2-7; D not certain. The J call is doubtful: the DNA matches TRBJ2-1 better. The CDR3 is made up of 12 amino acids. CDR1 SGHNT and CDR2 YENEEA come from the germline V gene. The CDR3 protein is CASRSGPNEQFF. CDR3 DNA: TGTGCCAGCAGGTCCGGGCCAAATGAGCAGTTCTTC.

The chain recombines TRBV20-1 with TRBJ2-2; 10 bases are a match to TRBD2. CDR3 length equals 15 residues. CDR1 and CDR2 from the germline V gene are DFQATT and SNEGSKA (reference sequence). The V segment lost 5 bases and the J segment 0 bases; nucleotides outside the gene matches: 3. CDR3: CSARGLAANTGELFF. The CDR3 DNA is TGCAGTGCTCGAGGACTAGCGGCGAACACCGGGGAGCTGTTTTTT.

The sample holds a few counts of this clonotype. The rearrangement uses TRBV10-3 and TRBJ1-5; D is uncertain. The V gene's germline CDR1 is ENHRY and CDR2 SYGVKD. The germline V and J ends were trimmed by 1 base and 7 bases, with 8 bases remaining between them. The CDR3 covers 13 residues. CDR3 protein: CAISEYRGQPQHF. The DNA of the CDR3 is TGTGCCATCAGTGAGTATCGGGGACAGCCCCAGCATTTT.

As regards this clonotype: An end of the junction does not agree with germline; a read error may underlie this. The chain employs TRBV28 and TRBJ1-5; D unresolved. The germline V gene has CDR1 MDHEN and CDR2 SYDVKM. The CDR3 extends over 14 amino acids. The CDR3 is CASSLNGGYQPKHF. CDR3 nucleotides: TGTGCCAGCAGTTTAAACGGAGGCTATCAGCCCAAGCATTTT.

This clonotype was seen at least ten times. The chain combines TRBV6-2 or TRBV6-3 with TRBJ2-1; tentative D call: TRBD1 (5 bases). V was shortened by 6 bases and J by 4 bases, with 7 bases between the two germline ends. CDR3 length: 12 residues. Germline V gene sequence: CDR1 MNHEY, CDR2 SVGEGT. The CDR3 DNA follows: TGTGCCAGCAGACAGGAGTACAATGAGCAGTTCTTC. This codes for CASRQEYNEQFF.

This clonotype is labeled as medium-sized (0.01 to 0.1%). The chain employs TRBV6-2 or TRBV6-3 and TRBJ1-4; a weak D match, TRBD1 (6 bases). Trimming left V 7 bases short and J 8 bases short, with 17 bases between. The CDR3 totals 14 residues. Germline lookup yields CDR1 MNHEY and CDR2 SVGEGT. The CDR3 DNA sequence: TGTGCCAGCACTAAACAGGGAAGTTCCGAAAAACTGTTTTTT. Its translation: CASTKQGSSEKLFF.

Comments on this clonotype: The junction shows a germline mismatch at one end, possibly a read error. V is TRBV11-2 and J is TRBJ2-1; tentatively, D is TRBD1 (6 bases). This CDR3 has 14 amino acids. Germline V gene sequence: CDR1 SGHAT, CDR2 FQNNGV. The CDR3 DNA reads TGTGCCAGCAGCCCCCAGGGGACATTTAATGAGCGGTTCTTC. Its protein is CASSPQGTFNERFF. The complete variable domain, with remaining parts taken from reference TRBV11-2 and TRBJ2-1, reads EAGVAQSPRYKIIEKRQSVAFWCNPISGHATLYWYQQILGQGPKLLIQFQNNGVVDDSQLPKDRFSAERLKGVDSTLKIQPAKLEDSAVYLCASSPQGTFNERFFGPGTRLTVL.

Note on this clonotype: A single base separates this from a much larger clone, so it may be a read error. The chain joins TRBV28 to TRBJ2-3, with a tentative D call TRBD2 (6 bases). The germline gives CDR1 MDHEN, CDR2 SYDVKM. V was cut by 10 bases and J by 0 bases, with 14 bases left in between. The CDR3 extends over 14 amino acids. The CDR3 reads CATSVSLSTDTQYF. The CDR3 DNA is TGTGCCACTAGCGTGAGCCTTAGCACAGATACGCAGTATTTT.

This clonotype has a count of ten or more. The gene calls are TRBV27 and TRBJ1-2; 8 nucleotides agree with TRBD1. The germline gives CDR1 MNHEY, CDR2 SMNVEV (reference sequence). The CDR3 spans 15 residues. The V gene end was trimmed by 3 bases and the J gene end by 4 bases; junction bases not matched to a gene: 7. CDR3 amino acids: CASSFQGTGPYGYTF. DNA for the CDR3: TGTGCCAGCAGTTTTCAGGGGACAGGACCCTATGGCTACACCTTC.

The table lists this clonotype with a count of one. This chain links TRBV15 with TRBJ2-3, with TRBD2 matching over 7 bases. The V segment lost 4 bases and the J segment 5 bases; nucleotides outside the gene matches: 12. CDR3 length: 16 amino acids. Germline values: CDR1 LNHNV, CDR2 YYDKDF (reference sequence). The CDR3 protein is CATSTLAVGSGDTQYF. The CDR3 nucleotides read TGTGCCACCAGCACCCTAGCGGTAGGGTCCGGAGATACGCAGTATTTT.

Regarding this clonotype: This may come from a read error, since a much larger clone is one base off. The V and J genes are TRBV20-1 and TRBJ2-5; D call uncertain. Trimming pared 0 bases from V and 9 bases from J, leaving 17 bases between. This CDR3 has 14 residues. The germline V gene has CDR1 DFQATT and CDR2 SNEGSKA (reference sequence). The CDR3: CSARDGLGHSAQYF. CDR3 DNA: TGCAGTGCTAGAGATGGGCTAGGCCACTCGGCCCAGTACTTC.

For this clonotype: A clone one base away is much larger, so this may be a read error. The J gene is TRBJ2-5, the V gene TRBV27; D might be TRBD2 (6 bases). The CDR3 is 14 amino acids. The germline gives CDR1 MNHEY, CDR2 SMNVEV (reference sequence). Trimming took 5 bases from V and 2 from J, leaving 12 bases between them. The CDR3: CASSTRRGQETQYF. DNA for the CDR3: TGTGCCAGCAGTACAAGGAGGGGACAAGAGACCCAGTACTTC.

The sample holds many counts of this clonotype. The chain recombines TRBV7-2 with TRBJ2-1; possibly TRBD2 for D (5 bases). Germline CDR1 is SGHTA and CDR2 is FQGNSA. Trimming left V 1 base short and J 5 bases short, with 6 bases between. The length of the CDR3 is 13 residues. The CDR3 nucleotides are TGTGCCAGCAGCTTAGTCGGGAACAATGAGCAGTTCTTC. This codes for CASSLVGNNEQFF.

The chain uses TRBV7-2 and TRBJ2-7; perhaps D is TRBD1 or TRBD2 (5 bases each). Germline V lookup: CDR1 SGHTA, CDR2 FQGNSA. The V gene lost 5 bases and the J gene lost 2 bases, with 22 bases spanning the gap. The CDR3 is made up of 17 amino acids. The CDR3 DNA follows: TGTGCCAGCAGCGTGGGCAGGATTCCGGGACGGACCTACGAGCAGTACTTC. Its protein product is CASSVGRIPGRTYEQYF.

The table lists this clonotype with many counts. The rearrangement uses TRBV24-1 and TRBJ1-2, with no clear D. V shed 0 bases and J shed 4 bases, with 2 bases lying between them. Per the germline V gene, CDR1 is KGHDR and CDR2 is SFDVKD. This CDR3 has 12 residues. The CDR3 DNA sequence: TGTGCCACCAGTGATTTGGGCTATGGCTACACCTTC. This codes for CATSDLGYGYTF.

This clonotype was detected a few times. This rearrangement joins TRBV27 to TRBJ1-5; D not certain. Per the germline V gene, CDR1 is MNHEY and CDR2 is SMNVEV (reference sequence). This CDR3 spans 19 amino acids. The V gene lost 1 base and the J gene lost 2 bases, with 21 bases spanning the gap. CDR3: CASSLLRTLGFNGNQPQHF. DNA of the CDR3: TGTGCCAGCAGTTTATTACGGACCTTGGGTTTTAATGGCAATCAGCCCCAGCATTTT.

This clonotype was seen only a few times. The junction and the germline gene differ at one end; a read error may be behind it. The rearrangement links TRBV20-1 to TRBJ2-5, with a weak D call TRBD1 (5 bases). Germline CDR1 and CDR2: DFQATT and SNEGSKA (reference sequence). This CDR3 is 15 amino acids long. The CDR3 nucleotides read TGCAGTGCCCAGCGAGAGGACAAGTACCAAGAGACCCAGTATTTC. This sequence encodes CSAQREDKYQETQYF.

A note on this clonotype: The CDR3 carries no conserved terminal phenylalanine or tryptophan, so it likely arises from a read error. The rearrangement links TRBV12-3 or TRBV12-4 to TRBJ2-1; 8 bases align to TRBD1. The CDR3 contains 18 residues. CDR3 in amino acids: CASRSGTGLILQYNEQFS. CDR3 bases: TGTGCTAGCAGGTCCGGGACAGGCCTAATCTTACAATACAATGAGCAGTTCTCC.

V is TRBV6-1 and J is TRBJ2-6, with D unresolved. This CDR3 has 16 amino acids. Looked up from germline, CDR1 is MNHNS and CDR2 is SASEGT. Trimming stripped 3 bases from V and 0 bases from J, with 9 bases between. The CDR3 DNA sequence: TGTGCCAGCAGTGAGCTCAGCAGCTCTGGGGCCAACGTCCTGACTTTC. Translating it yields CASSELSSSGANVLTF.

This clonotype was picked up a small number of times. The chain has TRBV6-1 and TRBJ2-2; a possible D gene is TRBD1 (6 bases). The CDR3 is made up of 15 amino acids. Trimming left V 6 bases short and J 1 base short, with 12 bases between. Germline V CDR1 and CDR2: MNHNS, SASEGT. CDR3 in amino acids: CASSKEDRNTGELFF. The CDR3 nucleotides read TGTGCCAGCAGCAAAGAGGACAGGAACACCGGGGAGCTGTTTTTT.

This clonotype was counted ten times or more. The chain uses TRBV14 and TRBJ2-1; TRBD2 agrees at 9 bases. The length of the CDR3 is 16 residues. V was pared by 1 base and J by 6 bases, with 7 bases of the junction left unmatched. CDR1 and CDR2 (germline): SGHDN, FVKESK. The CDR3 DNA reads TGTGCCAGCAGCCAAGTTGGCGGGAGGGCCGGCAATGAGCAGTTCTTC. Translating gives CASSQVGGRAGNEQFF.

This chain connects TRBV27 to TRBJ2-7, with a weak D call TRBD2 (6 bases). The germline V gene has CDR1 MNHEY and CDR2 SMNVEV (reference sequence). The length of the CDR3 is 16 residues. The chain's CDR3 is CDRSLYSGGRRYEQYF. The CDR3 nucleotides are TGTGACAGGAGTTTATATTCCGGGGGACGGCGCTACGAGCAGTACTTC.

This clonotype turned up a few times. CDR3: CASSFSGMAGEQYF. For the CDR3, the DNA is TGTGCCAGCAGTTTCTCCGGTATGGCTGGCGAGCAGTACTTC. The genes are TRBV27 and TRBJ2-7; D is unresolved. V was pared by 3 bases and J by 6 bases, with 15 bases between. CDR1 and CDR2 (germline): MNHEY, SMNVEV (reference sequence). The CDR3 consists of 14 residues.

This clonotype came up many times. CDR3 sequence (DNA): TGTGCCAGCACTCGCCGGGGGAGGGACTTCGAGCAGTACTTC. This gives the protein CASTRRGRDFEQYF. This rearrangement joins TRBV27 to TRBJ2-7; 7 bases align to TRBD2. CDR3 length: 14 residues. Germline V CDR1 and CDR2: MNHEY, SMNVEV (reference sequence). V dropped 7 bases and J dropped 6; count of bases not matched to a gene: 12.

A note on this clonotype: Mismatch with germline at one junction end may stem from a read error. The chain carries TRBV15 and TRBJ1-5; possibly TRBD1 for D (6 bases). Germline-derived CDR1 and CDR2 are LNHNV and YYDKDF (reference sequence). The CDR3 sequence is 15 residues long. Here the CDR3 DNA reads TGTGACACCAGCAGCCGGGACAAACGCAATCAGCCCCAGCATTTT. Translation: CDTSSRDKRNQPQHF.

This clonotype was counted many times. This sequence joins TRBV27 and TRBJ1-1; the D is unclear. The CDR3 contains 14 residues. Trimming removed 6 bases from V and 1 base from J, with 12 bases in between. Per the germline V gene, CDR1 is MNHEY and CDR2 is SMNVEV (reference sequence). For the CDR3, the DNA is TGTGCCAGCAGCCTATTCGGGAGGAACACTGAAGCTTTCTTT. This encodes CASSLFGRNTEAFF.

Only a few counts were recorded for this clonotype. Since a much larger clone is just one base distant, this may be a read error. The V and J genes are TRBV6-1 and TRBJ2-3, with D possibly being TRBD1 (5 bases). The CDR3 totals 13 residues. The germline V gene encodes CDR1 MNHNS and CDR2 SASEGT. The CDR3 loop reads CASRPRQTDTLYF. Written as DNA, the CDR3 is TGTGCCAGCAGGCCCCGACAGACAGATACGCTGTATTTT.

This clonotype has a handful of counts. The CDR3 ends on some other residue instead of the conserved phenylalanine or tryptophan, so this is likely a read error. The V gene is TRBV20-1, the J gene TRBJ2-1, with 12 positions matching TRBD2. CDR1 is DFQATT, CDR2 SNEGSKA, per germline (reference sequence). Germline trimming cut 4 bases from V and 8 bases from J; bases unmatched to any gene: 9. The CDR3 loop spans 15 amino acids. The CDR3 bases are TGCAGTGCTACCAGGACTAGCGGGAAGATTGATGAGCAGTTCTCC. Residues: CSATRTSGKIDEQFS.

Remarks on this clonotype: A much larger clone sits a single nucleotide away, making a read error possible. As DNA, the CDR3 is TGTGCCAGCAGGACCGGGACTGACCTCTACGAGCAGTACTTC. Its protein is CASRTGTDLYEQYF. This sequence joins TRBV7-2 and TRBJ2-7; D possibly corresponds to TRBD2 (6 bases). Trimming took off 6 bases at V and 3 bases at J, with 15 bases between the two ends. CDR1 and CDR2 (germline): SGHTA, FQGNSA. The CDR3 has 14 residues.

Turning to this clonotype: A much more abundant neighbour one base away suggests this may be a read error. The genes are TRBV6-5 and TRBJ2-1, with a tentative D call TRBD2 (5 bases). The CDR3 contains 14 residues. Looked up from germline, CDR1 is MNHEY and CDR2 is SVGAGI. As DNA, the CDR3 is TGTACCAGCAGTTATGACTATCCCTACAATGAGCAGTTCTTC. Residues: CTSSYDYPYNEQFF.

This chain connects TRBV28 to TRBJ2-3; a weak D match, TRBD2 (6 bases). With 5 bases removed from V and 2 bases from J, the gap between germline ends came to 20 bases. CDR3 length: 17 amino acids. Germline-derived CDR1 and CDR2 are MDHEN and SYDVKM. CDR3 in DNA: TGTGCCAGCAGTGGGCGGGGAGCGGCGACTCTCACAGATACGCAGTATTTT. It translates to CASSGRGAATLTDTQYF.

This clonotype was picked up a small number of times. This CDR3 reads CASSPPTVKSTDTQYF. In nucleotides, the CDR3 is TGTGCCAGCAGTCCTCCGACTGTAAAGAGCACAGATACGCAGTATTTT. This chain connects TRBV28 to TRBJ2-3; D unresolved. Germline V gene lookup returns CDR1 MDHEN and CDR2 SYDVKM. V was cut by 5 bases and J by 0 bases, with 15 bases left in between. This CDR3 has 16 amino acids.